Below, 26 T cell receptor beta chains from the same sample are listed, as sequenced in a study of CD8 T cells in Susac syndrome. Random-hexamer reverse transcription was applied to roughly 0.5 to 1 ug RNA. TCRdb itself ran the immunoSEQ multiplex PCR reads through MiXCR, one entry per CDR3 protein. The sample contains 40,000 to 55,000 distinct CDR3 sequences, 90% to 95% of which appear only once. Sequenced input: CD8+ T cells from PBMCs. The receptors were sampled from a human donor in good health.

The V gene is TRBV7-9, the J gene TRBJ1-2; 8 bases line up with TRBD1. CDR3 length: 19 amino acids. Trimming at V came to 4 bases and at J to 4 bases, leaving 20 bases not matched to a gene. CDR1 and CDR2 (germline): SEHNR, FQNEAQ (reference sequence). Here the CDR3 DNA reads TGTGCCAGCAGCTCCACCTTCCAGGACAGGGTATCAGCCCCCTATGGCTACACCTTC. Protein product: CASSSTFQDRVSAPYGYTF.

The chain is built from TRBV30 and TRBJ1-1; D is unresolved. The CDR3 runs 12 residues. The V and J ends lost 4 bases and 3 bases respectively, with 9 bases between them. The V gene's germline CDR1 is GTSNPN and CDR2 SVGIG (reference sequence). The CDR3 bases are TGTGCCTGGACCTCCGGGGACACTGAAGCTTTCTTT. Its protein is CAWTSGDTEAFF.

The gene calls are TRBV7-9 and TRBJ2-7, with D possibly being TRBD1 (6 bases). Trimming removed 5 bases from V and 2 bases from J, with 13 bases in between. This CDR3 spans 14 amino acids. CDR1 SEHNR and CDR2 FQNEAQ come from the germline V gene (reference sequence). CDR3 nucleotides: TGTGCCAGCAGCCCCCGGACAGTACCCTACGAGCAGTACTTC. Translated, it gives CASSPRTVPYEQYF.

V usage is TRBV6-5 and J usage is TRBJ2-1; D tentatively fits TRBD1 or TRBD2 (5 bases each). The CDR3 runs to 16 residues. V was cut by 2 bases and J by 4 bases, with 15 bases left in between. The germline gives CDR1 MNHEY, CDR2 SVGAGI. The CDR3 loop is CASSYDLGESYNEQFF. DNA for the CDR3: TGTGCCAGCAGTTACGACCTGGGGGAGTCTTACAATGAGCAGTTCTTC.

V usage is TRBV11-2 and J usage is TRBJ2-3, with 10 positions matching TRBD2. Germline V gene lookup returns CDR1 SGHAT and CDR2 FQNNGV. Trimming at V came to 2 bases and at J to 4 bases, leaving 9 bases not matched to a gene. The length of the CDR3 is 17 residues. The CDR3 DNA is TGTGCCAGCAGCTTAACAAGCGGGAGGGCCGGCGCAGATACGCAGTATTTT. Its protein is CASSLTSGRAGADTQYF. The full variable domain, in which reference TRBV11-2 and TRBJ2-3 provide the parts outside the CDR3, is EAGVAQSPRYKIIEKRQSVAFWCNPISGHATLYWYQQILGQGPKLLIQFQNNGVVDDSQLPKDRFSAERLKGVDSTLKIQPAKLEDSAVYLCASSLTSGRAGADTQYFGPGTRLTVL.

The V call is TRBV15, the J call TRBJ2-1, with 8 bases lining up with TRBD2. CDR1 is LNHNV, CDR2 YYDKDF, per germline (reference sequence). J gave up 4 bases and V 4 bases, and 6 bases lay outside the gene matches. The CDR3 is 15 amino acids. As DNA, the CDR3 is TGTGCCACCAGCAACGGGGGGGAGGGGTACAATGAGCAGTTCTTC. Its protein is CATSNGGEGYNEQFF.

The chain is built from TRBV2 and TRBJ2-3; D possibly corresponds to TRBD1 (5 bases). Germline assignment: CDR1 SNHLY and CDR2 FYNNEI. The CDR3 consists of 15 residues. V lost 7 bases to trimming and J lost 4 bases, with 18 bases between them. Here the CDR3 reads CASKETAHWADTQYF. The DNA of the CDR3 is TGTGCCAGCAAAGAGACAGCCCACTGGGCAGATACGCAGTATTTT.

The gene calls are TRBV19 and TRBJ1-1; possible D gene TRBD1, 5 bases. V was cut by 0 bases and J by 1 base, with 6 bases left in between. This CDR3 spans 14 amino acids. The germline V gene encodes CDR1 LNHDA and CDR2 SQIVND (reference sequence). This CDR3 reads CASSIDRGNTEAFF. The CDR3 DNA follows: TGTGCCAGTAGTATAGATAGGGGGAACACTGAAGCTTTCTTT.

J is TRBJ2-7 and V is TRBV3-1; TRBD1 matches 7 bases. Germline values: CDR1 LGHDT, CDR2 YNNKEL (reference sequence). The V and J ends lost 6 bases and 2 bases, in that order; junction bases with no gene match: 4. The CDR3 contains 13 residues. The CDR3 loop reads CASRPQGTYEQYF. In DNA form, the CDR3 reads TGTGCCAGCAGACCACAGGGGACCTACGAGCAGTACTTC.

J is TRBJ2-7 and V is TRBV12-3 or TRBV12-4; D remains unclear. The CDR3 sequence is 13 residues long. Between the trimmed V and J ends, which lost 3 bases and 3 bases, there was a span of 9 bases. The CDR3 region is CASSFGVGYEQYF. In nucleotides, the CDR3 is TGTGCCAGCAGTTTTGGTGTGGGCTACGAGCAGTACTTC.

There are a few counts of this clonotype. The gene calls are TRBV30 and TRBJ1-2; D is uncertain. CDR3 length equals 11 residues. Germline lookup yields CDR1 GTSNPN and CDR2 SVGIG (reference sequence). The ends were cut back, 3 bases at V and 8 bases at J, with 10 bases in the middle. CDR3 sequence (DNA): TGTGCCTGGAGACGGACGAGGGGCTACACCTTC. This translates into CAWRRTRGYTF.

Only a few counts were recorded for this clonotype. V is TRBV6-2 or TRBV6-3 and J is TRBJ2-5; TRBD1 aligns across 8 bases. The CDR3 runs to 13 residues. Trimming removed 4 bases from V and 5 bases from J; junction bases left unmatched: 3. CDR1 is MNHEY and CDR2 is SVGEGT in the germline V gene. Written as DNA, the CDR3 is TGTGCCAGCAGTTCAGGGGGCGTTGAGACCCAGTACTTC. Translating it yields CASSSGGVETQYF.

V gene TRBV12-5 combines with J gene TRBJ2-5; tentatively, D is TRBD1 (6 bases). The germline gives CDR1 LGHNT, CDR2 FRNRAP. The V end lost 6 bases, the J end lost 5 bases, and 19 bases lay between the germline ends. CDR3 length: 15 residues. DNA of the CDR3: TGTGCTAGTGGCCACCCAGAACAGGGCTCGGAGACCCAGTACTTC. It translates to CASGHPEQGSETQYF.

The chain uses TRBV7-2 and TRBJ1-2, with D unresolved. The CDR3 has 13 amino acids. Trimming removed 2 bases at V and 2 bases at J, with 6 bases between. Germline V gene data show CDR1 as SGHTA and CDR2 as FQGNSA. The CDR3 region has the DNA TGTGCCAGCAGCTTATGGGGAAACTATGGCTACACCTTC. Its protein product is CASSLWGNYGYTF.

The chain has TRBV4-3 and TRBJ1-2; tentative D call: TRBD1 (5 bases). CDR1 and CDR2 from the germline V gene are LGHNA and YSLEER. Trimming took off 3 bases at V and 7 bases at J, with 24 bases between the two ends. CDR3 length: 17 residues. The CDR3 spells CASSHAGTIEGEGGYTF. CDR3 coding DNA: TGCGCCAGCAGCCATGCGGGGACGATAGAAGGGGAGGGTGGCTACACCTTC.

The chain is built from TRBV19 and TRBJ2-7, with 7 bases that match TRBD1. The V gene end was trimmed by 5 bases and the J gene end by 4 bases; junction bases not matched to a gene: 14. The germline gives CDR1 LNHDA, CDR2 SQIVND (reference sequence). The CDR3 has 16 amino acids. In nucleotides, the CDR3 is TGTGCCAGTAGTCCGGGGACAGTAGGTTTCGGTTACGAGCAGTACTTC. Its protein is CASSPGTVGFGYEQYF.

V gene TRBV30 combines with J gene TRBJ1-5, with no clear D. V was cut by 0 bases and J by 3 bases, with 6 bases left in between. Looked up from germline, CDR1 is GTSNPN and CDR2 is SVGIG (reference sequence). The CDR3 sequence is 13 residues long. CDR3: CAWSVGFNQPQHF. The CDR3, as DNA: TGTGCCTGGAGTGTCGGATTCAATCAGCCCCAGCATTTT.

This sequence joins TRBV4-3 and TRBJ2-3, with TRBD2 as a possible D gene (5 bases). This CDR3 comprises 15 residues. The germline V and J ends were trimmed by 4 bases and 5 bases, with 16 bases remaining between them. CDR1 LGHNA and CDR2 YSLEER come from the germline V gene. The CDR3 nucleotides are TGCGCCAGCAGCCCAGCCCGAGGGCTCGGAGATACGCAGTATTTT. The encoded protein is CASSPARGLGDTQYF.

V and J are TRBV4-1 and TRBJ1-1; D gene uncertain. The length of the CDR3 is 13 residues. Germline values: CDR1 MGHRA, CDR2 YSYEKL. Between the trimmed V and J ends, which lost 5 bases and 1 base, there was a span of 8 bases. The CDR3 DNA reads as TGCGCCAGCAGCATACATTCGAACACTGAAGCTTTCTTT. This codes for CASSIHSNTEAFF.

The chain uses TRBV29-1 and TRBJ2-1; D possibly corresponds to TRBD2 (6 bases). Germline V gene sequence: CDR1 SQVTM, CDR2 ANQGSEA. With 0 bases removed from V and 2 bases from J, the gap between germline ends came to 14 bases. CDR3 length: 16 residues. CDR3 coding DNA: TGCAGCGTTGAAGATCAAGGAGGACTACCCTACAATGAGCAGTTCTTC. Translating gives CSVEDQGGLPYNEQFF.

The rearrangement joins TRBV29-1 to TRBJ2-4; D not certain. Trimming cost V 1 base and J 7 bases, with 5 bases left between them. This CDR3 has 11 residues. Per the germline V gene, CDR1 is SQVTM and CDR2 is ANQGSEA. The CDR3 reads CSVEVWNIQYF. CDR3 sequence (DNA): TGCAGCGTTGAAGTTTGGAACATTCAGTACTTC.

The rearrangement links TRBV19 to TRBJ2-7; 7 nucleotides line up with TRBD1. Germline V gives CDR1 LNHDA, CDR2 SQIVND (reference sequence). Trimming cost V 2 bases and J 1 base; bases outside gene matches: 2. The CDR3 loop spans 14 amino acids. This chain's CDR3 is CASSISGQSYEQYF. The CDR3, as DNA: TGTGCCAGTAGTATATCGGGACAGTCCTACGAGCAGTACTTC.

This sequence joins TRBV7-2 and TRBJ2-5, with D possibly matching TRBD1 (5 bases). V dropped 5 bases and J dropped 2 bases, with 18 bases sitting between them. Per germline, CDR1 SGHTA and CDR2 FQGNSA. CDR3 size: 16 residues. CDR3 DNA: TGTGCCAGCAGCCAAGGGTGGACATACCAACAAGAGACCCAGTACTTC. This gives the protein CASSQGWTYQQETQYF.

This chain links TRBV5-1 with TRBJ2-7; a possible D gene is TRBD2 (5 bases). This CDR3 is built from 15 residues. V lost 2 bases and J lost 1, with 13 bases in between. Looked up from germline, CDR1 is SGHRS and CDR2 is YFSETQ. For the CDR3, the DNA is TGCGCCAGCAGCTTATCCCCGGACTCATCCTACGAGCAGTACTTC. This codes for CASSLSPDSSYEQYF. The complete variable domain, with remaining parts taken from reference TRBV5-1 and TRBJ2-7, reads KAGVTQTPRYLIKTRGQQVTLSCSPISGHRSVSWYQQTPGQGLQFLFEYFSETQRNKGNFPGRFSGRQFSNSRSEMNVSTLELGDSALYLCASSLSPDSSYEQYFGPGTRLTVT.

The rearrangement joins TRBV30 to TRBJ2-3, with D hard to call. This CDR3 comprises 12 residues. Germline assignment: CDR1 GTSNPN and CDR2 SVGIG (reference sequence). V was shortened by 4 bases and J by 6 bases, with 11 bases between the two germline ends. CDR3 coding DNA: TGTGCCTGGACCAGGCTTCATGATACGCAGTATTTT. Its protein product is CAWTRLHDTQYF.

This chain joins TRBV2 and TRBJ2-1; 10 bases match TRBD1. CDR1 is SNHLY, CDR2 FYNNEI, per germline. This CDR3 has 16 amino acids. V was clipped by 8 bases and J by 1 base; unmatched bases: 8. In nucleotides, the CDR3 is TGTGCCAGCCAGGGACTGGGACAGGGGTCCTACAATGAGCAGTTCTTC. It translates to CASQGLGQGSYNEQFF.